This T cell receptor (beta chain) derives from a study of response to subunit inactivated influenza vaccine (dated by TCRdb to 2017 to 2018). Regarding the research as a whole: Deep quantitative profiling of the T cell receptor repertoire was used in the study to follow responses to a trivalent subunit inactivated influenza vaccine. Study-wide conclusions, independent of this receptor: It was suggested by the authors that each seasonal influenza vaccination may recruit only a limited number of new T cells.

Of note for this clonotype: Its target antigen remains unknown. Nothing much larger sits one base from this clone, and base qualities are not available.

From the germline V gene, CDR1 is MGHRA and CDR2 is YSYEKL. The V end loses 1 base and the J end loses 1 base, and a stretch of 7 bases separates them. The CDR3 numbers 14 residues from cysteine through phenylalanine. The only DNA kept is the CDR3, 42 bases in frame from the first base. The library was generated by RT-PCR. These reads were obtained on an Illumina HiSeq 2500. TCRdb redid the processing of the public reads, applying fastp at Q25 and MiXCR, and retained in-frame beta chains. Every CDR3 protein is listed once, alongside the most common genes and DNA of its rows. Counted in this sample were 600,000 to 850,000 distinct CDR3 sequences; 14% of them appeared once. Around 7.6% of the sample is held by the ten biggest clonotypes.

The material sequenced was PBMCs from blood, taken around two weeks before vaccination. The source is a middle-aged man who received an inactivated influenza vaccine. Donor details come from another sample of the same person, matched by shared clones. The rearrangement combines TRBV4-1 with TRBJ2-5; the D gene remains uncertain. The nucleotide sequence reads TGCGCCAGCAGCCAAGTGGTCCCCCAAGAGACCCAGTACTTC. This yields the protein CASSQVVPQETQYF.